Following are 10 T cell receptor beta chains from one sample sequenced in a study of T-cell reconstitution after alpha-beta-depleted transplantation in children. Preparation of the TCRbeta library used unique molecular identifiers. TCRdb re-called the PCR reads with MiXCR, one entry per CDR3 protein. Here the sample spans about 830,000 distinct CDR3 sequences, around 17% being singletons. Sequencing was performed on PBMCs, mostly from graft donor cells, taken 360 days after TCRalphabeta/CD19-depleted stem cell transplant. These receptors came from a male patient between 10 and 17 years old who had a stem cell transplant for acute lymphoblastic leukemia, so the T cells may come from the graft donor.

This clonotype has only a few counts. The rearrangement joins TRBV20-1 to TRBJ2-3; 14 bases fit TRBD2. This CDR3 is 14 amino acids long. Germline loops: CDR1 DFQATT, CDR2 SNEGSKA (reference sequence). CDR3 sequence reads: CSPRLAGGPDTQYF. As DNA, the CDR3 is TGCAGCCCACGACTAGCGGGAGGGCCAGATACGCAGTATTTT.

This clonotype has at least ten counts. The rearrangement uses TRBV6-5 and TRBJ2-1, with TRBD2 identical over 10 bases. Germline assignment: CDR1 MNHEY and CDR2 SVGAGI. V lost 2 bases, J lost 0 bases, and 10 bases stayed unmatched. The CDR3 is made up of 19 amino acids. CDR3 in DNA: TGTGCCAGCAGTTACGCATCCCTAGCGGGAGTTCCCTCCTACAATGAGCAGTTCTTC. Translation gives CASSYASLAGVPSYNEQFF.

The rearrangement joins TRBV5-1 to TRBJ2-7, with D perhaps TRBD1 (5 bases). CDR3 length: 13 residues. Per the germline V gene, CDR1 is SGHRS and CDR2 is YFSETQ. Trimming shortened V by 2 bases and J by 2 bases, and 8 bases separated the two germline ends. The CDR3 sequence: CASSFEGAYEQYF. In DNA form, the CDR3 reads TGCGCCAGCAGCTTCGAAGGGGCCTACGAGCAGTACTTC.

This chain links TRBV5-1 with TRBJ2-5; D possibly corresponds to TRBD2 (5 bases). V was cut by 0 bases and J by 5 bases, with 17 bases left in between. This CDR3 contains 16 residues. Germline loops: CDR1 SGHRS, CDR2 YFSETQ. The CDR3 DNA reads TGCGCCAGCAGCTTGGCCTTACCAGCGGCGGGTGAGACCCAGTACTTC. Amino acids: CASSLALPAAGETQYF.

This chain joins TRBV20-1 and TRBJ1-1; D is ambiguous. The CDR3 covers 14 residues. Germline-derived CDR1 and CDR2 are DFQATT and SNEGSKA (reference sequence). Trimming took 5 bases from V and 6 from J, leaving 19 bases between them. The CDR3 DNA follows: TGCAGTGCTCGCCCGACTGCCGTCGCGGCTGAAGCTTTCTTT. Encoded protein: CSARPTAVAAEAFF.

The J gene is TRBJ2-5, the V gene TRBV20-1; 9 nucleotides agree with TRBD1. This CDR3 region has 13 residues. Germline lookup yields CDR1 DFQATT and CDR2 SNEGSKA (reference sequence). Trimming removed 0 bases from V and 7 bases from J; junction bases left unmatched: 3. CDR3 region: CSARETGGWTQYF. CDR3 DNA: TGCAGTGCTAGAGAAACAGGGGGCTGGACCCAGTACTTC.

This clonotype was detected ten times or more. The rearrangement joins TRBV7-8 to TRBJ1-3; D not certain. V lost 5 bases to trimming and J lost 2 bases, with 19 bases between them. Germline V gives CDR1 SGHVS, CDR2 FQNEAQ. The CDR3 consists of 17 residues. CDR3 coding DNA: TGTGCCAGCAGCCCTCAACCCAGGACGCAAACTGGAAACACCATATATTTT. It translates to CASSPQPRTQTGNTIYF.

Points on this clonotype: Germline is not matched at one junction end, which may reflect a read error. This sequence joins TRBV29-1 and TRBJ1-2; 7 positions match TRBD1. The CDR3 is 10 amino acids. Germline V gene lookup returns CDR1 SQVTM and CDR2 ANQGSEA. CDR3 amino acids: CSVEEQGMSF. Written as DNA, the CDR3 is TGCAGCGTTGAGGAACAGGGGATGTCCTTC.

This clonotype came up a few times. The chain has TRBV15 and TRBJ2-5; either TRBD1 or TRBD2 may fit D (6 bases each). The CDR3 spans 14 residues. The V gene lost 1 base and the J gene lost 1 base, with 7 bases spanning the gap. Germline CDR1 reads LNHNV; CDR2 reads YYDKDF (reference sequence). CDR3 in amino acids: CATSRGGAQETQYF. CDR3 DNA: TGTGCCACCAGCAGAGGGGGGGCCCAAGAGACCCAGTACTTC.

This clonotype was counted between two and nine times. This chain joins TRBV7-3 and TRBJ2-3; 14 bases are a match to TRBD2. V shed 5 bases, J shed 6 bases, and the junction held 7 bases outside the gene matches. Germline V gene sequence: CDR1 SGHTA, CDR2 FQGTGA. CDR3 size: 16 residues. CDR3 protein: CASSHGLAGGVDTQYF. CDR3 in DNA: TGTGCCAGCAGCCATGGACTAGCGGGAGGTGTGGATACGCAGTATTTT.